These 32 T cell receptor beta chains were sequenced from one sample in a study of cytomegalovirus exposure and HLA in healthy donors (dated by TCRdb to about 2017). To prepare the library, the immunoSEQ multiplex PCR assay was applied. A mixture of 60 forward primers for TCR Vbeta segments and 13 reverse primers for TCR Jbeta segments was used in the multiplex PCR. TCRdb stores this immuneACCESS table with in-frame sequences only. Part of the clones is absent; in the studies checked, under half of the shortfall reflects unresolved V genes, and no reason is known for the rest. The sample table contains 150,000 or so clones; only one count was recorded for 84% of them. The top ten clonotypes cover roughly 2.1% of the sample. Sequenced input: PBMCs. The receptors come from a young man in good health and CMV-seronegative.

V gene TRBV6-1 combines with J gene TRBJ1-1; 7 nucleotides match TRBD1. Germline CDR1 is MNHNS and CDR2 is SASEGT. V lost 6 bases to trimming and J lost 0 bases; unmatched junction nucleotides: 4. CDR3 length equals 14 residues. This CDR3 is CASRLTGLNTEAFF. In nucleotides, the CDR3 is TGTGCCAGCAGGCTGACAGGGTTGAACACTGAAGCTTTCTTT.

This chain joins TRBV4-1 and TRBJ2-7; 8 nucleotides line up with TRBD1. Germline V CDR1 and CDR2: MGHRA, YSYEKL. The junction had 11 bases not matched to a gene; V was cut back by 3 bases and J by 1 base. The CDR3 has 17 residues. Written as DNA, the CDR3 is TGCGCCAGCAGCCAGGCCCGGGGACAGGCGTGTTCCTACGAGCAGTACTTC. It is translated as CASSQARGQACSYEQYF.

The chain combines TRBV27 with TRBJ1-2; 7 nucleotides align to TRBD1. This CDR3 spans 12 amino acids. Germline V gene data show CDR1 as MNHEY and CDR2 as SMNVEV (reference sequence). V shed 8 bases, J shed 7 bases, and the junction held 7 bases outside the gene matches. Here the CDR3 reads CASPRGMSGYTF. In DNA form, the CDR3 reads TGTGCCAGCCCCAGGGGGATGAGTGGCTACACCTTC.

The chain carries TRBV28 and TRBJ2-7; maybe TRBD2 (6 bases). CDR1 and CDR2 (germline): MDHEN, SYDVKM. Trimming took 8 bases from V and 0 from J, leaving 23 bases between them. This CDR3 contains 17 residues. CDR3 residues: CASPPRDRRVHSYEQYF. CDR3 bases: TGTGCCAGCCCCCCCCGGGACCGGAGGGTTCACTCCTACGAGCAGTACTTC.

The gene calls are TRBV28 and TRBJ1-5; 7 bases line up with TRBD1. Germline-derived CDR1 and CDR2 are MDHEN and SYDVKM. V dropped 7 bases and J dropped 5; count of bases not matched to a gene: 8. The CDR3 loop spans 14 amino acids. The DNA of the CDR3 is TGTGCCAGCAATTCCGTGACAGGGTATCAGCCCCAGCATTTT. Amino acid sequence: CASNSVTGYQPQHF.

The V gene is TRBV6-6, the J gene TRBJ1-6; 10 nucleotides match TRBD1. With V trimmed by 5 bases and J by 8 bases, 6 bases remained unmatched. The CDR3 loop spans 15 amino acids. Germline V gene data show CDR1 as MNHNY and CDR2 as SVGAGI (reference sequence). The CDR3 protein is CASSKGQGVDSPLHF. As DNA, the CDR3 is TGTGCCAGCAGTAAAGGACAGGGGGTTGATTCACCCCTCCACTTT.

The CDR3 protein is CASSYPSGGTGELFF. DNA of the CDR3: TGTGCCAGCAGTTACCCGTCCGGGGGCACCGGGGAGCTGTTTTTT. J is TRBJ2-2 and V is TRBV6-6; weak D call: TRBD2 (6 bases). The CDR3 covers 15 residues. The germline V and J ends were trimmed by 2 bases and 4 bases, with 11 bases remaining between them. The V gene's germline CDR1 is MNHNY and CDR2 SVGAGI (reference sequence).

The chain recombines TRBV19 with TRBJ2-2; the match to TRBD1 covers 10 bases. The CDR3 consists of 14 residues. The germline V gene has CDR1 LNHDA and CDR2 SQIVND (reference sequence). V lost 7 bases and J lost 6; bases outside the gene matches: 5. The CDR3 region is CASKRTGGSGELFF. DNA for the CDR3: TGTGCCAGTAAGAGGACAGGGGGATCCGGGGAGCTGTTTTTT.

V is TRBV5-6 and J is TRBJ2-3, with D maybe TRBD1 (6 bases). CDR3 length equals 16 residues. In germline, CDR1 is SGHDT, CDR2 YYEEEE. Trimming shortened V by 0 bases and J by 0 bases, and 11 bases separated the two germline ends. CDR3 loop: CASSLAGTLSTDTQYF. In DNA, the CDR3 is TGTGCCAGCAGCTTGGCCGGGACACTCAGCACAGATACGCAGTATTTT.

The CDR3 DNA is TGTGCCAGCAGCCCACAGGGTACTAACAATCAGCCCCAGCATTTT. As protein: CASSPQGTNNQPQHF. The chain combines TRBV7-2 with TRBJ1-5, with a weak D call TRBD1 (6 bases). CDR3 length equals 15 residues. Germline values: CDR1 SGHTA, CDR2 FQGNSA. The V end lost 5 bases, the J end lost 3 bases, and 14 bases lay between the germline ends.

This clone has only one observation. The chain is built from TRBV19 and TRBJ1-5; D might be TRBD1 (6 bases). The V and J ends lost 4 bases and 2 bases respectively, with 12 bases between them. The CDR3 loop spans 15 amino acids. Looked up from germline, CDR1 is LNHDA and CDR2 is SQIVND (reference sequence). Here the CDR3 DNA reads TGTGCCAGTAGTACCATAGGGGGGGGCAATCAGCCCCAGCATTTT. This translates into CASSTIGGGNQPQHF. Full variable domain (rest looked up from reference TRBV19 and TRBJ1-5): DGGITQSPKYLFRKEGQNVTLSCEQNLNHDAMYWYRQDPGQGLRLIYYSQIVNDFQKGDIAEGYSVSREKKESFPLTVTSAQKNPTAFYLCASSTIGGGNQPQHFGDGTRLSIL.

The chain uses TRBV5-6 and TRBJ2-1; tentatively, D is TRBD1 (7 bases). Germline V gene lookup returns CDR1 SGHDT and CDR2 YYEEEE. Trimming cost V 0 bases and J 7 bases, with 17 bases left between them. The CDR3 sequence is 16 residues long. The CDR3 bases are TGTGCCAGCAGCTTGGGGGGGGCAGGGGGTCGGAATGAGCAGTTCTTC. It yields the protein CASSLGGAGGRNEQFF. Variable domain in full (rest from reference TRBV5-6 and TRBJ2-1): DAGVTQSPTHLIKTRGQQVTLRCSPKSGHDTVSWYQQALGQGPQFIFQYYEEEERQRGNFPDRFSGHQFPNYSSELNVNALLLGDSALYLCASSLGGAGGRNEQFFGPGTRLTVL.

The chain joins TRBV28 to TRBJ1-5; 7 bases align to TRBD1. The V and J ends lost 4 bases and 7 bases, in that order; junction bases with no gene match: 16. From germline, CDR1 is MDHEN and CDR2 SYDVKM. CDR3 length equals 17 residues. This CDR3 reads CASSSQGIGVGGQPQHF. DNA of the CDR3: TGTGCCAGCAGTTCGCAGGGGATAGGGGTAGGGGGCCAGCCCCAGCATTTT.

This clone appeared once. The chain has TRBV7-9 and TRBJ2-5, with D possibly being TRBD2 (6 bases). The V end was cut by 8 bases, the J end by 4 bases, with 23 bases between. The V gene's germline CDR1 is SEHNR and CDR2 FQNEAQ (reference sequence). This CDR3 is built from 16 residues. This CDR3 is CASARWLAMIPETQYF. CDR3 DNA: TGTGCCAGCGCCCGGTGGCTAGCGATGATACCAGAGACCCAGTACTTC. Filled out from reference TRBV7-9 and TRBJ2-5, the complete variable domain reads DTGVSQNPRHKITKRGQNVTFRCDPISEHNRLYWYRQTLGQGPEFLTYFQNEAQLEKSRLLSDRFSAERPKGSFSTLEIQRTEQGDSAMYLCASARWLAMIPETQYFGPGTRLLVL.

This clone was found once. The chain carries TRBV7-2 and TRBJ1-1; D ambiguous. The CDR3 extends over 14 amino acids. V lost 5 bases and J lost 2, with 12 bases in between. The germline gives CDR1 SGHTA, CDR2 FQGNSA. CDR3 nucleotide sequence: TGTGCCAGCAGCCCAGGACTTTACAACACTGAAGCTTTCTTT. Residues: CASSPGLYNTEAFF. The full variable domain, its missing parts supplied by reference TRBV7-2 and TRBJ1-1, is GAGVSQSPSNKVTEKGKDVELRCDPISGHTALYWYRQSLGQGLEFLIYFQGNSAPDKSGLPSDRFSAERTGGSVSTLTIQRTQQEDSAVYLCASSPGLYNTEAFFGQGTRLTVV.

Written as DNA, the CDR3 is TGCGCCAGCAGCGCCGGGGGGGCCCTTGTAGAGACCCAGTACTTC. Translating gives CASSAGGALVETQYF. The rearrangement uses TRBV5-1 and TRBJ2-5; TRBD2 matches at 8 bases. The trim removed 4 bases at V and 4 bases at J, leaving 9 bases unmatched. In germline, CDR1 is SGHRS, CDR2 YFSETQ. The CDR3 contains 15 residues.

This clone occurred a few times. Other nucleotide sequences from this sample produce the same CDR3. This rearrangement joins TRBV6-5 to TRBJ2-7; 10 bases are shared with TRBD1. The CDR3 covers 15 residues. Per germline, CDR1 MNHEY and CDR2 SVGAGI. J gave up 3 bases and V 0 bases, and 2 bases lay outside the gene matches. The CDR3 sequence: CASSYSGTGVYEQYF. The CDR3 DNA follows: TGTGCCAGCAGTTACTCCGGGACAGGGGTCTACGAGCAGTACTTC.

This chain connects TRBV10-2 to TRBJ2-7; D possibly corresponds to TRBD1 (6 bases). Germline V CDR1 and CDR2: WSHSY, SAAADI. The CDR3 has 14 residues. With 4 bases removed from V and 0 bases from J, the gap between germline ends came to 10 bases. CDR3 sequence (DNA): TGCGCCAGCAGTGTAAACAGGGCCTCCTACGAGCAGTACTTC. Translation: CASSVNRASYEQYF.

This clone has a handful of counts. The chain links TRBV4-3 to TRBJ2-7; D perhaps matches TRBD1 (5 bases). The CDR3 has 15 amino acids. CDR1 and CDR2 (germline): LGHNA, YSLEER. V was shortened by 0 bases and J by 4 bases, with 13 bases between the two germline ends. The CDR3 protein is CASSQDWQGLYEQYF. Written as DNA, the CDR3 is TGCGCCAGCAGCCAAGATTGGCAGGGCCTTTACGAGCAGTACTTC.

V and J are TRBV7-2 and TRBJ2-4; TRBD1 is a possible D gene (7 bases). With 5 bases removed from V and 16 bases from J, the gap between germline ends came to 21 bases. CDR1 SGHTA and CDR2 FQGNSA come from the germline V gene. The CDR3 has 13 residues. The CDR3 nucleotides are TGTGCCAGCAGCCGGGACTCGACAGGGCCTCTCTACTTC. This codes for CASSRDSTGPLYF.

In this sample, this clone turned up a few times. The gene calls are TRBV28 and TRBJ1-2, with D perhaps TRBD1 (5 bases). V was pared by 1 base and J by 2 bases, with 5 bases between. This CDR3 region has 13 residues. Germline lookup yields CDR1 MDHEN and CDR2 SYDVKM. The CDR3 DNA follows: TGTGCCAGCAGTTTATCAGGGAACTATGGCTACACCTTC. This encodes CASSLSGNYGYTF.

J is TRBJ2-7 and V is TRBV28, with 9 bases matching TRBD2. The trim removed 3 bases at V and 2 bases at J, leaving 2 bases unmatched. Germline CDR1 reads MDHEN; CDR2 reads SYDVKM. The length of the CDR3 is 14 residues. The CDR3 region is CASSLIAGAYEQYF. The CDR3, as DNA: TGTGCCAGCAGTTTGATAGCGGGAGCCTACGAGCAGTACTTC. The entire variable domain, with the rest obtained from reference TRBV28 and TRBJ2-7, is as follows: DVKVTQSSRYLVKRTGEKVFLECVQDMDHENMFWYRQDPGLGLRLIYFSYDVKMKEKGDIPEGYSVSREKKERFSLILESASTNQTSMYLCASSLIAGAYEQYFGPGTRLTVT.

V usage is TRBV5-1 and J usage is TRBJ1-2, with 8 bases matching TRBD1. The CDR3 runs to 15 residues. J lost 4 bases, V lost 2 bases, and 7 bases had no gene match. Germline V gives CDR1 SGHRS, CDR2 YFSETQ. CDR3 sequence: CASSFVTGDSYGYTF. As DNA, the CDR3 is TGCGCCAGCAGCTTCGTGACAGGGGATTCCTATGGCTACACCTTC.

The chain has TRBV5-1 and TRBJ2-7, with D tentatively TRBD1 (5 bases). Germline V gives CDR1 SGHRS, CDR2 YFSETQ. The CDR3 sequence is 13 residues long. With 1 base removed from V and 3 bases from J, the gap between germline ends came to 8 bases. The DNA of the CDR3 is TGCGCCAGCAGCTTGCTAGGGGACTACGAGCAGTACTTC. Translated, it gives CASSLLGDYEQYF.

This chain uses TRBV7-2 with TRBJ2-5, with 9 bases identical to TRBD1. The CDR3 contains 15 residues. Germline CDR1 reads SGHTA; CDR2 reads FQGNSA. J gave up 5 bases and V 5 bases, and 9 bases lay outside the gene matches. The CDR3 sequence: CASSQTGGMQETQYF. CDR3 sequence (DNA): TGTGCCAGCAGCCAAACAGGGGGCATGCAGGAGACCCAGTACTTC.

This sequence joins TRBV7-2 and TRBJ1-1, with D unresolved. This CDR3 has 14 residues. Trimming took 0 bases from V and 4 from J, leaving 9 bases between them. CDR1 SGHTA and CDR2 FQGNSA come from the germline V gene. The CDR3 is CASSLAPGSTEAFF. The CDR3 DNA follows: TGTGCCAGCAGCTTAGCCCCGGGAAGCACTGAAGCTTTCTTT.

The V gene is TRBV19, the J gene TRBJ1-4, with 8 bases matching TRBD1. CDR1 is LNHDA and CDR2 is SQIVND in the germline V gene (reference sequence). There are 15 residues in the CDR3. V lost 5 bases, J lost 3 bases, and 5 bases stayed unmatched. The CDR3 DNA is TGTGCCAGTAGTCTTTGGACAGGGTCTAATGAAAAACTGTTTTTT. As protein: CASSLWTGSNEKLFF.

The J gene is TRBJ2-6, the V gene TRBV10-3; a weak D match, TRBD2 (5 bases). CDR3 length equals 15 residues. Germline V lookup: CDR1 ENHRY, CDR2 SYGVKD. With 7 bases removed from V and 0 bases from J, the gap between germline ends came to 10 bases. The CDR3 region is CAITSAGSGANVLTF. In nucleotides, the CDR3 is TGTGCCATCACCTCGGCGGGCTCTGGGGCCAACGTCCTGACTTTC.

This chain links TRBV5-1 with TRBJ2-3, with a weak D call TRBD2 (5 bases). The V and J ends lost 1 base and 6 bases respectively, with 12 bases between them. Germline V gene lookup returns CDR1 SGHRS and CDR2 YFSETQ. CDR3 size: 14 residues. The CDR3 nucleotides read TGCGCCAGCAGCTTGAACGGGGTTGGGGATACGCAGTATTTT. It is translated as CASSLNGVGDTQYF.

The chain links TRBV5-1 to TRBJ1-4, with 7 nucleotides matching TRBD1. The CDR3 runs 14 residues. V shed 4 bases, J shed 3 bases, and the junction held 3 bases outside the gene matches. The germline V gene has CDR1 SGHRS and CDR2 YFSETQ. CDR3 region: CASSTGTANEKLFF. In nucleotides, the CDR3 is TGCGCCAGCAGCACCGGGACAGCTAATGAAAAACTGTTTTTT.

This clone showed up just a few times. This chain uses TRBV7-9 with TRBJ2-7, with D maybe TRBD2 (7 bases). This CDR3 region has 15 residues. Germline-derived CDR1 and CDR2 are SEHNR and FQNEAQ (reference sequence). V was shortened by 6 bases and J by 1 base, with 16 bases between the two germline ends. The CDR3 coding sequence is TGTGCCAGCAGTTTAAGAGGGGGGGATTCCTACGAGCAGTACTTC. This encodes CASSLRGGDSYEQYF.

The J gene is TRBJ1-2, the V gene TRBV6-5; TRBD1 matches at 8 bases. V was pared by 1 base and J by 6 bases, with 10 bases of the junction left unmatched. Germline V CDR1 and CDR2: MNHEY, SVGAGI. The length of the CDR3 is 16 residues. CDR3 loop: CASSYFGQGGMHGYTF. The CDR3 bases are TGTGCCAGCAGTTACTTTGGACAGGGAGGGATGCATGGCTACACCTTC.